Each of the 18 T cell receptor beta chains below was sequenced from the same sample in a study of multiple sclerosis patients with progressive multifocal leukoencephalopathy. Time point noted: before natalizumab initiation. Assay: immunoSEQ multiplex PCR; the TCRdb copy retains only in-frame clones and omits some. This sample has about 30,000 clones, with 80% to 95% found just once. What was sequenced was PBMCs. These receptors were collected from a man under 40 with multiple sclerosis.

The J gene is TRBJ2-7, the V gene TRBV27; D gene uncertain. This CDR3 has 8 residues. Germline V CDR1 and CDR2: MNHEY, SMNVEV (reference sequence). The CDR3 spells CSLYEQYV. CDR3 nucleotides: TGTTCCCTCTACGAGCAGTACGTC.

The rearrangement uses TRBV28 and TRBJ2-2; D not certain. The germline gives CDR1 MDHEN, CDR2 SYDVKM. The CDR3 contains 14 residues. V lost 2 bases, J lost 5 bases, and 9 bases lay in between. CDR3 nucleotide sequence: TGTGCCAGCAGTTTAAACGGTGGGACCGGGGAGCTGTTTTTT. It translates to CASSLNGGTGELFF.

The rearrangement joins TRBV6-1 to TRBJ1-5; 7 nucleotides match TRBD1. CDR1 is MNHNS and CDR2 is SASEGT in the germline V gene. J gave up 6 bases and V 6 bases, and 8 bases lay outside the gene matches. The length of the CDR3 is 14 residues. The CDR3 reads CASRIDREGQPQHF. Here the CDR3 DNA reads TGTGCCAGCAGGATTGACAGGGAGGGTCAGCCCCAGCATTTT.

The chain combines TRBV19 with TRBJ1-3; 8 nucleotides agree with TRBD1. Per the germline V gene, CDR1 is LNHDA and CDR2 is SQIVND (reference sequence). V shed 5 bases, J shed 0 bases, and the junction held 3 bases outside the gene matches. CDR3 size: 15 residues. The CDR3 DNA reads as TGTGCCAGTAGTCGGACAGGGACCTCTGGAAACACCATATATTTT. Encoded protein: CASSRTGTSGNTIYF.

This chain connects TRBV11-1 to TRBJ2-3, with a weak D call TRBD2 (6 bases). Looked up from germline, CDR1 is SGHAT and CDR2 is FQDESV (reference sequence). CDR3 size: 16 residues. Trimming shortened V by 2 bases and J by 2 bases, and 14 bases separated the two germline ends. CDR3 in amino acids: CASSLYGGPVTDTQYF. Written as DNA, the CDR3 is TGTGCCAGCAGCTTATACGGAGGGCCGGTCACAGATACGCAGTATTTT.

V is TRBV7-2 and J is TRBJ2-5; 9 nucleotides line up with TRBD2. The CDR3 extends over 15 amino acids. The germline V gene encodes CDR1 SGHTA and CDR2 FQGNSA. With 3 bases clipped from V and 5 bases from J, the junction kept 7 bases outside the gene matches. The CDR3 nucleotides read TGTGCCAGCAGCTTCCTTAGCGGGAGCTGGGAGACCCAGTACTTC. This sequence encodes CASSFLSGSWETQYF.

CDR3 loop: CASSSTEQGLGKLFF. DNA for the CDR3: TGCGCCAGCAGCTCTACCGAACAGGGTTTGGGAAAACTGTTTTTT. The chain carries TRBV5-1 and TRBJ1-4; maybe TRBD1 (6 bases). Deletions cut 3 bases from V and 10 bases from J, with 19 bases between. This CDR3 spans 15 amino acids. In germline, CDR1 is SGHRS, CDR2 YFSETQ.

This clone showed up just a few times. V gene TRBV2 combines with J gene TRBJ2-1, with 8 bases lining up with TRBD1. CDR1 SNHLY and CDR2 FYNNEI come from the germline V gene. Trimming took 8 bases from V and 6 from J; bases not matched to a gene: 6. The CDR3 extends over 13 amino acids. CDR3 sequence reads: CASCPDRANEQFF. CDR3 nucleotides: TGTGCCAGCTGCCCGGACAGGGCCAATGAGCAGTTCTTC. Looking up the rest from reference TRBV2 and TRBJ2-1 gives the full variable domain: EPEVTQTPSHQVTQMGQEVILRCVPISNHLYFYWYRQILGQKVEFLVSFYNNEISEKSEIFDDQFSVERPDGSNFTLKIRSTKLEDSAMYFCASCPDRANEQFFGPGTRLTVL.

The chain is built from TRBV6-6 and TRBJ2-7; a possible D gene is TRBD2 (6 bases). The CDR3 runs 15 residues. Germline V gives CDR1 MNHNY, CDR2 SVGAGI (reference sequence). V was clipped by 6 bases and J by 8 bases, with 23 bases between them. CDR3 bases: TGTGCCAGCAGCCCCCCGGGACTGTGGGCCTCTCAGCAGTACTTC. This sequence encodes CASSPPGLWASQQYF.

The V call is TRBV6-5, the J call TRBJ2-1, with D unclear. The V gene's germline CDR1 is MNHEY and CDR2 SVGAGI. The CDR3 totals 15 residues. The V and J ends lost 0 bases and 0 bases respectively, with 6 bases between them. CDR3 DNA: TGTGCCAGCAGTTACTCGGGAAGCTCCTACAATGAGCAGTTCTTC. Encoded protein: CASSYSGSSYNEQFF.

The chain employs TRBV6-6 and TRBJ2-5, with D tentatively TRBD2 (5 bases). The CDR3 has 13 amino acids. From germline, CDR1 is MNHNY and CDR2 SVGAGI (reference sequence). The V end was cut by 7 bases, the J end by 1 base, with 10 bases between. The CDR3 nucleotides are TGTGCCAGCACTGTGAGGGTCCAAGAGACCCAGTACTTC. Translating it yields CASTVRVQETQYF.

The CDR3 DNA is TGTGCCAGCAGCCCACGACAGGGAGCTAACTATGGCTACACCTTC. This gives the protein CASSPRQGANYGYTF. The V and J genes are TRBV7-2 and TRBJ1-2, with 7 bases lining up with TRBD1. With V trimmed by 5 bases and J by 0 bases, 6 bases remained unmatched. Per germline, CDR1 SGHTA and CDR2 FQGNSA. This CDR3 has 15 amino acids.

The chain combines TRBV5-8 with TRBJ2-1, with D possibly matching TRBD1 (5 bases). The CDR3 length is 14 residues. V was cut by 2 bases and J by 9 bases, with 15 bases left in between. The germline CDR1 and CDR2 sequences are SGHTS and YDEGEE. The CDR3 sequence is CASSFGGIRGEQFF. DNA of the CDR3: TGTGCCAGCAGCTTCGGCGGCATTAGGGGTGAGCAGTTCTTC.

V and J are TRBV7-6 and TRBJ2-7, with 8 bases fitting TRBD1. The CDR3 extends over 18 amino acids. V lost 2 bases, J lost 3 bases, and 15 bases stayed unmatched. The germline V gene encodes CDR1 SGHVS and CDR2 FNYEAQ. The CDR3 here is CASSLWSGTGDPNYEQYF. As DNA, the CDR3 is TGTGCCAGCAGCTTATGGTCTGGGACAGGCGACCCTAACTACGAGCAGTACTTC.

The CDR3 DNA reads TGTGCCAGCAGTGAATCACAACGTCAGAGCTCCTACAATGAGCAGTTCTTC. Encoded protein: CASSESQRQSSYNEQFF. The chain uses TRBV25-1 and TRBJ2-1, with unresolved D. The V end lost 1 base, the J end lost 0 bases, and 13 bases lay between the germline ends. The CDR3 extends over 17 amino acids. Germline V gene lookup returns CDR1 MGHDK and CDR2 SYGVNS. Filled out from reference TRBV25-1 and TRBJ2-1, the complete variable domain reads EADIYQTPRYLVIGTGKKITLECSQTMGHDKMYWYQQDPGMELHLIHYSYGVNSTEKGDLSSESTVSRIRTEHFPLTLESARPSHTSQYLCASSESQRQSSYNEQFFGPGTRLTVL.

The gene calls are TRBV5-1 and TRBJ2-6; no firm D call. V was cut by 6 bases and J by 0 bases, with 10 bases left in between. CDR3 length equals 15 residues. CDR1 and CDR2 from the germline V gene are SGHRS and YFSETQ. The CDR3 coding sequence is TGCGCCAGCACCCAAGTGAGCTCTGGGGCCAACGTCCTGACTTTC. Amino acid sequence: CASTQVSSGANVLTF. The variable domain in full, with the rest retrieved from reference TRBV5-1 and TRBJ2-6, is KAGVTQTPRYLIKTRGQQVTLSCSPISGHRSVSWYQQTPGQGLQFLFEYFSETQRNKGNFPGRFSGRQFSNSRSEMNVSTLELGDSALYLCASTQVSSGANVLTFGAGSRLTVL.

This chain joins TRBV4-3 and TRBJ1-6; 9 positions agree with TRBD1. The CDR3 is 16 residues long. The V segment lost 4 bases and the J segment 6 bases; nucleotides outside the gene matches: 7. In germline, CDR1 is LGHNA, CDR2 YSLEER. The CDR3 sequence is CASSPTPGQGNSPLHF. The CDR3, as DNA: TGCGCCAGCAGCCCCACCCCGGGACAGGGTAATTCACCCCTCCACTTT.

The chain uses TRBV6-1 and TRBJ1-5; D is undetermined. Trimming removed 2 bases at V and 3 bases at J, with 14 bases between. Germline-derived CDR1 and CDR2 are MNHNS and SASEGT. The CDR3 sequence is 16 residues long. The CDR3 loop is CASSERAGFANQPQHF. CDR3 nucleotide sequence: TGTGCCAGCAGTGAACGGGCAGGCTTCGCCAATCAGCCCCAGCATTTT.